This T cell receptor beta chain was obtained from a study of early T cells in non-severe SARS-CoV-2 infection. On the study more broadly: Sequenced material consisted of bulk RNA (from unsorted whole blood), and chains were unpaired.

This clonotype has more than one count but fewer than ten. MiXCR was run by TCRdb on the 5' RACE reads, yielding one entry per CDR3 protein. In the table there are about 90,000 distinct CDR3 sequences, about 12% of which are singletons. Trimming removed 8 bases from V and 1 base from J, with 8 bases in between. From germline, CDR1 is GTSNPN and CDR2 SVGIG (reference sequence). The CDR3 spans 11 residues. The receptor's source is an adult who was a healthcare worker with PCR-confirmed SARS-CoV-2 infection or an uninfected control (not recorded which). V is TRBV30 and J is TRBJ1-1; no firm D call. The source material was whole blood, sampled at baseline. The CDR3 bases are TGTGCCCACCGGGGGAACACTGAAGCTTTCTTT. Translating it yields CAHRGNTEAFF.